This TCR beta chain was obtained from a study of vaccination and CD4 T cells after COVID-19. The wider study: Post-COVID draws followed diagnosis by a median roughly 93 days (range 35 to 161). Post-vaccine sample collection happened at a median of approximately 74 days after dose two, ranging 14 to 241. Study outcomes and limitations: Convalescent patients had a median roughly 86% of post-vaccine SARS-CoV-2-reactive clones that were detected only after vaccination, not before it.

The CDR3 covers 12 residues. V was clipped by 4 bases and J by 0 bases, with 7 bases between them. CDR1 SQVTM and CDR2 ANQGSEA come from the germline V gene. The Oncomine TCR Beta short-read assay sequenced DNA from cultured CD4+ T cells. Genomic DNA was isolated from cultured CD4+ T cells. TCRdb redid the calling of the PCR reads with MiXCR, one entry per CDR3 protein. The sample lists fewer than 25,000 distinct CDR3 sequences; around 43% were seen once. As for treatment: roughly 11-day PBMC culture with coronavirus spike peptide pools or control peptides (ViraFEST assay). About this clonotype: Its antigen remains unidentified.

The rearrangement uses TRBV29-1 and TRBJ2-7; possible D gene TRBD1, 5 bases. The sequenced sample was CD4+ T cells from blood, cultured in vitro. The receptor comes from a human donor who had recovered from COVID-19. The CDR3 DNA sequence: TGCAGCGTTGGGACAAGCTCCTACGAGCAGTACTTC. It is translated as CSVGTSSYEQYF.